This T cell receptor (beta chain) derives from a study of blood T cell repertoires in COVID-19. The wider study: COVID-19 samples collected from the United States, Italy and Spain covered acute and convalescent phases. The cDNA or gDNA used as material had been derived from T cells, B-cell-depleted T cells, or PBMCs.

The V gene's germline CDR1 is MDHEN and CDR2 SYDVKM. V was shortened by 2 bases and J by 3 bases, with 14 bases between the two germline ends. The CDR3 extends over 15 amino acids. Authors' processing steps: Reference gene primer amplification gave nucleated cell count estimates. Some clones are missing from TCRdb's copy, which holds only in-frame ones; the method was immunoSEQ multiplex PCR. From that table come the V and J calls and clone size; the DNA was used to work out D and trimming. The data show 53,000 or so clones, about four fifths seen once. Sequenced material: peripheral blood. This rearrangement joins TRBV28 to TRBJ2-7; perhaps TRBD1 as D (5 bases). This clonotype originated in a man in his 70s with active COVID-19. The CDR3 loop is CASSLGSGQDYEQYF. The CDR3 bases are TGTGCCAGCAGTTTAGGGTCCGGACAAGACTACGAGCAGTACTTC.